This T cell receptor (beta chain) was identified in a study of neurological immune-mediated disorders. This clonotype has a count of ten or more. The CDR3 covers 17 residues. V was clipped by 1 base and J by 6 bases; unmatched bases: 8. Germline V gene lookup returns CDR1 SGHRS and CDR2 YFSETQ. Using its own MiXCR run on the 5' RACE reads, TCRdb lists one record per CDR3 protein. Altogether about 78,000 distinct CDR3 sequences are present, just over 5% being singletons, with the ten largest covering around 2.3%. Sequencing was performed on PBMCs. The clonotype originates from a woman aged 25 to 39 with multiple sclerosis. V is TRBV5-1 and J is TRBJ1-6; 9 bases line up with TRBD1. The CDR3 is CASSLIDRGTINSPLHF. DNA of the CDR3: TGCGCCAGCAGCTTGATCGACAGGGGGACTATTAATTCACCCCTCCACTTT.